What follows describes a single T cell receptor (beta chain). Antigen: not known. The data were taken from a study of CD8+CD57+ T cells in acquired aplastic anemia. As for the study in general: When averaged, DNA from sorted CD4+ and CD8+ cells came to 3 to 3.5 ug.

Patients picked for sequencing had shown CD8+CD57+ cell expansion detected by flow cytometry. Acquired aplastic anemia of severe grade affected all patients. Patients had undergone no therapy by the time their blood was sampled. For CDR3 and TCR beta VDJ profiling, genomic DNA was the template used. TCRdb reprocessed the reads via MiXCR and lists one record per CDR3 protein. This table has 100,000 to 150,000 distinct CDR3 sequences, nearly 40% appearing once. The V and J ends lost 6 bases and 5 bases respectively, with 11 bases between them. The germline gives CDR1 SGDLS, CDR2 YYNGEE. The CDR3 sequence is 12 residues long. Notes on the study in general: Simpson's diversity of CD8+ cells was not significantly different in patients compared with controls.

The gene calls are TRBV9 and TRBJ1-2, with D hard to call. The TCR was taken from a human donor with aplastic anemia. Sequenced: sorted CD4+, CD8+, or CD8+CD57+ T cells (not recorded which) from PBMCs. The CDR3 DNA reads TGTGCCAGCAACATACGAGAGTATGGCTACACCTTC. It is translated as CASNIREYGYTF.